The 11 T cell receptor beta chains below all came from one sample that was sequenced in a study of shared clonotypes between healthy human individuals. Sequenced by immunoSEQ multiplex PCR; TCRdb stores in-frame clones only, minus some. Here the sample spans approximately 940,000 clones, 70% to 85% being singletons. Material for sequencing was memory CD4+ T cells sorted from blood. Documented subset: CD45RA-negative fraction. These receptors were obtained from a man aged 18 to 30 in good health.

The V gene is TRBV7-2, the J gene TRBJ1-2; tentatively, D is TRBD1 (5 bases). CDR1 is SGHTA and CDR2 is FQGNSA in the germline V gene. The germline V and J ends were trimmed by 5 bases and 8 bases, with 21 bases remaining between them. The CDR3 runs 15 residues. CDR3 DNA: TGTGCCAGCAGCCTCAGGGCGGCGGGGGGAGAGGGCTACACCTTC. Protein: CASSLRAAGGEGYTF.

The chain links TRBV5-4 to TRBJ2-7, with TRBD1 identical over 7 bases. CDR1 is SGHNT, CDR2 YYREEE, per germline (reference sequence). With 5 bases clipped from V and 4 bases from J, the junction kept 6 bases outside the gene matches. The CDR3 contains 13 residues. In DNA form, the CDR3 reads TGTGCCAGCAGTCAAGGACAGGAGTACGAGCAGTACTTC. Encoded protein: CASSQGQEYEQYF.

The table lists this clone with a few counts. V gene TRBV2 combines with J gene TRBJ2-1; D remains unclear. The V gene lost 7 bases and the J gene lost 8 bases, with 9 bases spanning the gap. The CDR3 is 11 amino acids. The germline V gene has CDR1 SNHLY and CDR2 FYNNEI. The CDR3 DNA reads TGTGCCAGCAAGGAGTCCCATGAGCAGTTCTTC. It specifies CASKESHEQFF.

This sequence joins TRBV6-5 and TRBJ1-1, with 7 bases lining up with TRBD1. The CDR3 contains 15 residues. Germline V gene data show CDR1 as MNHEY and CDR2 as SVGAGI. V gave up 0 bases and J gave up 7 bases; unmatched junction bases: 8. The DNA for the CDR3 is TGTGCCAGCAGTTACTCGGGGACAGTAATCAGTGAAGCTTTCTTT. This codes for CASSYSGTVISEAFF.

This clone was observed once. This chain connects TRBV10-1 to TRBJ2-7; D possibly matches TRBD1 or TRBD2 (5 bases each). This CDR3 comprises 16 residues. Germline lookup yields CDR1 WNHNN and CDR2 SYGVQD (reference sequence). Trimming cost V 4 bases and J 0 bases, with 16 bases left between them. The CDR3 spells CASSGGPGRSSYEQYF. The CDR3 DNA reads TGCGCCAGCAGTGGGGGACCGGGACGCAGCTCCTACGAGCAGTACTTC.

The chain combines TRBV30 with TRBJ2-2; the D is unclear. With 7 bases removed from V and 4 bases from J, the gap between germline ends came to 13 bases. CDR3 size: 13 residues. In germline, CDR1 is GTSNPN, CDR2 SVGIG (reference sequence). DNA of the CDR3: TGTGCCTTGACCGAAGGATCCACCGGGGAGCTGTTTTTT. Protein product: CALTEGSTGELFF.

CDR3 coding DNA: TGTGCCAGCAGTACACAGGGGATGGGGAACACTGAAGCTTTCTTT. As protein: CASSTQGMGNTEAFF. V usage is TRBV25-1 and J usage is TRBJ1-1, with TRBD1 matching over 7 bases. The CDR3 loop spans 15 amino acids. The junction had 7 bases not matched to a gene; V was cut back by 5 bases and J by 1 base. Germline assignment: CDR1 MGHDK and CDR2 SYGVNS.

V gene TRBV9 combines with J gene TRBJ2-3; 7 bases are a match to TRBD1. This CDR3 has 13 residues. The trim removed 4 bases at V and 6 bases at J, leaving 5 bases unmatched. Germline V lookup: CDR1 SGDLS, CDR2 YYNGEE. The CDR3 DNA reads TGTGCCAGCAGCTTCTCGACAGGGGATACGCAGTATTTT. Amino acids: CASSFSTGDTQYF.

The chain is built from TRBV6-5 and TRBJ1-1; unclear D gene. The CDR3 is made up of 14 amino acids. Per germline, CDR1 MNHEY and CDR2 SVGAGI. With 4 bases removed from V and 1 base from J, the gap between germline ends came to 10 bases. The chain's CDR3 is CASSWLGPNTEAFF. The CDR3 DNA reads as TGTGCCAGCAGTTGGCTGGGCCCGAACACTGAAGCTTTCTTT.

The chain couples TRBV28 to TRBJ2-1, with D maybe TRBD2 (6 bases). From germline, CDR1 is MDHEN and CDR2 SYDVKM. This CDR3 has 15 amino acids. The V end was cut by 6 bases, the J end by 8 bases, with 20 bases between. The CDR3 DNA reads TGTGCCAGCAGCCTAACGGGAGACTTACTCGATGAGCAGTTCTTC. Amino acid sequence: CASSLTGDLLDEQFF. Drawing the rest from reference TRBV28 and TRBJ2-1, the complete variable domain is DVKVTQSSRYLVKRTGEKVFLECVQDMDHENMFWYRQDPGLGLRLIYFSYDVKMKEKGDIPEGYSVSREKKERFSLILESASTNQTSMYLCASSLTGDLLDEQFFGPGTRLTVL.

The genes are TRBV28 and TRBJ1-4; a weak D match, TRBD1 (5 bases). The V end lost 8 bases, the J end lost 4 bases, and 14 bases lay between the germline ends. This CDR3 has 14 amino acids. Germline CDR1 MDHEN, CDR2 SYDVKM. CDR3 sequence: CASFPGTDNEKLFF. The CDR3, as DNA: TGTGCCAGCTTTCCAGGGACCGATAATGAAAAACTGTTTTTT.